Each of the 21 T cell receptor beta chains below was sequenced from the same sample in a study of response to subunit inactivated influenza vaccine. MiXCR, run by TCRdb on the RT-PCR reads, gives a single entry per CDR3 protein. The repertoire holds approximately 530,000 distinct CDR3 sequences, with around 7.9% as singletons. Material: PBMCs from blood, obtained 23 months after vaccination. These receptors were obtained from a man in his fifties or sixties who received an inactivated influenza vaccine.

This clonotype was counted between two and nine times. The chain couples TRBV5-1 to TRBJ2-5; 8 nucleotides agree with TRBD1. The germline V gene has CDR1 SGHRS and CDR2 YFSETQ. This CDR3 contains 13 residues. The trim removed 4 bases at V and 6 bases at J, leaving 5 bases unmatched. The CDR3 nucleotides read TGCGCCAGCAGCGAGGACAGGGCGAAGACCCAGTACTTC. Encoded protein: CASSEDRAKTQYF.

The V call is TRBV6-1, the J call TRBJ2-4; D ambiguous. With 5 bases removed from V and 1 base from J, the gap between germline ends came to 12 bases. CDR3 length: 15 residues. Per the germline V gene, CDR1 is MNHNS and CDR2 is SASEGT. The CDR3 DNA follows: TGTGCCAGCAGTACAGAGAGATTGGCCAAAAACATTCAGTACTTC. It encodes CASSTERLAKNIQYF.

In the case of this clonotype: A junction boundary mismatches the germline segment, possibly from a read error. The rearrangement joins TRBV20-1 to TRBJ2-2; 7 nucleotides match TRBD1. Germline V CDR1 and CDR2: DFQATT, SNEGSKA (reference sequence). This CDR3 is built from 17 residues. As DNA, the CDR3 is TGCTGTGCTAGAGATGCTACAGGGGAGACGAACACCGGGGAGCTGTTTTTT. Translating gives CCARDATGETNTGELFF.

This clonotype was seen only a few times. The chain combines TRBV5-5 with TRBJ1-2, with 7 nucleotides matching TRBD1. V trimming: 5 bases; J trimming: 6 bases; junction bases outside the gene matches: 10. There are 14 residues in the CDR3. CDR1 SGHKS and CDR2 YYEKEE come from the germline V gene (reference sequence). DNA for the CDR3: TGTGCCAGCAGTTTCGCCGACAGGGTCGATGGCTACACCTTC. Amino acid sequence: CASSFADRVDGYTF. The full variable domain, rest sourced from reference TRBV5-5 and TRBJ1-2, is DAGVTQSPTHLIKTRGQQVTLRCSPISGHKSVSWYQQVLGQGPQFIFQYYEKEERGRGNFPDRFSARQFPNYSSELNVNALLLGDSALYLCASSFADRVDGYTFGSGTRLTVV.

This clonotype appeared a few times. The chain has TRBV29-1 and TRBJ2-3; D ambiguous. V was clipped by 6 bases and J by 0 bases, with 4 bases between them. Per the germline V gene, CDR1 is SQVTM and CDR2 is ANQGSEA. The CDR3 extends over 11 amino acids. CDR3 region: CSVASTDTQYF. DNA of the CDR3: TGCAGCGTAGCTAGCACAGATACGCAGTATTTT.

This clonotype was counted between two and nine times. The CDR3 DNA is TGCAGCGTTGACCAGGGGTGGGAGACCCAGTACTTC. This gives the protein CSVDQGWETQYF. The rearrangement uses TRBV29-1 and TRBJ2-5; tentative D call: TRBD1 (6 bases). Germline V lookup: CDR1 SQVTM, CDR2 ANQGSEA. The CDR3 is 12 residues long. The V end was cut by 3 bases, the J end by 5 bases, with 10 bases between.

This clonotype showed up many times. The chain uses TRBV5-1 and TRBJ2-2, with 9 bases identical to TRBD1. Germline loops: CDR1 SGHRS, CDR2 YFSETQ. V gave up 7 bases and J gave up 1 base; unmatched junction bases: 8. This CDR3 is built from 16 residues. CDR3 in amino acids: CASGQGTFMNTGELFF. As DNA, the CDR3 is TGCGCCAGCGGACAGGGGACCTTTATGAACACCGGGGAGCTGTTTTTT.

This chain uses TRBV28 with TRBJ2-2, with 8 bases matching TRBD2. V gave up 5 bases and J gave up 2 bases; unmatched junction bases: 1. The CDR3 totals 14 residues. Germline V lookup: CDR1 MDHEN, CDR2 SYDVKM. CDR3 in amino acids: CASSRGGNTGELFF. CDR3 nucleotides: TGTGCCAGCAGTCGGGGGGGCAACACCGGGGAGCTGTTTTTT.

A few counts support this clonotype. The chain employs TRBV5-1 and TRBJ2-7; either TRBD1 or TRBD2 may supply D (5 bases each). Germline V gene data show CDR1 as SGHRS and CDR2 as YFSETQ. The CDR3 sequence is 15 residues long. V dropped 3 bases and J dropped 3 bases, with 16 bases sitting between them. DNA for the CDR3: TGCGCCAGCAGCTACTCAACCGGGGCAATCTACGAGCAGTACTTC. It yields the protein CASSYSTGAIYEQYF.

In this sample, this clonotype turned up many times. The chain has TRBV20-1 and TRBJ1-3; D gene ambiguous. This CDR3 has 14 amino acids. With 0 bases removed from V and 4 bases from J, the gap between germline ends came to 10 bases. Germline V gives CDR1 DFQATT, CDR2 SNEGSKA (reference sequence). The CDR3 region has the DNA TGCAGTGCTAGAGATCTTCGGGTAGGAAACACCATATATTTT. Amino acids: CSARDLRVGNTIYF.

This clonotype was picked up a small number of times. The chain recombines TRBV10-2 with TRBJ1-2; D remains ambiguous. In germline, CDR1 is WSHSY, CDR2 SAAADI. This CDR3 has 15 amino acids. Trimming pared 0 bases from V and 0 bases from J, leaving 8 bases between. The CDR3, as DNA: TGCGCCAGCAGTGAGTCTGCGGTAACTAACTATGGCTACACCTTC. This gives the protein CASSESAVTNYGYTF.

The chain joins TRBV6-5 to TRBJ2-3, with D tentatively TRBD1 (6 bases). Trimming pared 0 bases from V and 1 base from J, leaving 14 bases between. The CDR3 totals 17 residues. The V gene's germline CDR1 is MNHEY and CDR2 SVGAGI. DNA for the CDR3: TGTGCCAGCAGTTACTCCGCCGGGACATATCGCACAGATACGCAGTATTTT. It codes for CASSYSAGTYRTDTQYF.

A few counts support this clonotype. CDR3 sequence (DNA): TGTGCCAGCAGCGTCCTGACAGGGGGCGTCATCGACGAGCAGTACTTC. Protein product: CASSVLTGGVIDEQYF. This sequence joins TRBV7-6 and TRBJ2-7; 10 bases are shared with TRBD1. Germline V gene sequence: CDR1 SGHVS, CDR2 FNYEAQ. CDR3 length equals 16 residues. V was clipped by 5 bases and J by 5 bases; unmatched bases: 12.

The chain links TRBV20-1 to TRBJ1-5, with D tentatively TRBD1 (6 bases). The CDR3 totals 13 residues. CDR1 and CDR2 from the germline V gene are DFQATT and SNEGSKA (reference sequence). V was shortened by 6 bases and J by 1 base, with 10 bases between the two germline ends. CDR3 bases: TGCAGTGCCCGGGACAACAGCAATCAGCCCCAGCATTTT. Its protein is CSARDNSNQPQHF.

The CDR3 region has the DNA TGTGCCAGCACCTCCCTTCGAGGGGGGGCAGGTGAAAAACTGTTTTTT. Protein sequence: CASTSLRGGAGEKLFF. The chain couples TRBV5-5 to TRBJ1-4; a possible D gene is TRBD1 (6 bases). The V gene's germline CDR1 is SGHKS and CDR2 YYEKEE (reference sequence). V was cut by 6 bases and J by 7 bases, with 22 bases left in between. CDR3 size: 16 residues.

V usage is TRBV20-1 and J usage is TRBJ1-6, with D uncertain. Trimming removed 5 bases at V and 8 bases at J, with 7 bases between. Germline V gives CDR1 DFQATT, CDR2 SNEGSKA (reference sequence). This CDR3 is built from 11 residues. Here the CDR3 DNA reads TGCAGTGCTTCGACACATTCACCCCTCCACTTT. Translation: CSASTHSPLHF.

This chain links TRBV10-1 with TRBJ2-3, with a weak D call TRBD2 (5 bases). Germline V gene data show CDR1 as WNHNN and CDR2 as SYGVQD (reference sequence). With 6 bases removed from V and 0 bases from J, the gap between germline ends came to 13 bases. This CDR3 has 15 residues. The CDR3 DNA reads TGCGCCAGCAGCGAACCCGGGATCAGCACAGATACGCAGTATTTT. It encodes CASSEPGISTDTQYF.

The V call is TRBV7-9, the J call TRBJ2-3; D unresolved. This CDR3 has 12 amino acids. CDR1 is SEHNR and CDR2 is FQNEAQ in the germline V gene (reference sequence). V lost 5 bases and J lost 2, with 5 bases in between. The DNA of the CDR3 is TGTGCCAGCAGCGAGGACACAGATACGCAGTATTTT. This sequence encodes CASSEDTDTQYF.

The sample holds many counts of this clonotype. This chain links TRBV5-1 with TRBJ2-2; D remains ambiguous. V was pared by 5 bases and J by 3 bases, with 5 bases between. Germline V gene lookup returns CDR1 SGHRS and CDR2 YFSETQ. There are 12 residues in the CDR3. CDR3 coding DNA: TGCGCCAGCAGTAGGGACACCGGGGAGCTGTTTTTT. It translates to CASSRDTGELFF.

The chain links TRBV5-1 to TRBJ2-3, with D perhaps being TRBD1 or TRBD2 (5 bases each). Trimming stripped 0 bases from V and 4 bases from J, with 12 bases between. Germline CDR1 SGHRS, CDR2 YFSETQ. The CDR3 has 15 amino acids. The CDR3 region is CASSLGRQGADTQYF. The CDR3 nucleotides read TGCGCCAGCAGCTTGGGACGGCAGGGAGCAGATACGCAGTATTTT. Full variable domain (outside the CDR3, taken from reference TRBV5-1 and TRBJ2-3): KAGVTQTPRYLIKTRGQQVTLSCSPISGHRSVSWYQQTPGQGLQFLFEYFSETQRNKGNFPGRFSGRQFSNSRSEMNVSTLELGDSALYLCASSLGRQGADTQYFGPGTRLTVL.

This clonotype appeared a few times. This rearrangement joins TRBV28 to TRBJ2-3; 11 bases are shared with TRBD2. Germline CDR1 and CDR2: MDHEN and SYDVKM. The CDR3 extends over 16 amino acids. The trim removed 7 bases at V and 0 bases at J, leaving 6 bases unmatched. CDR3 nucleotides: TGTGCCAGCACCGCTAGCGGGGGGCCTAGCACAGATACGCAGTATTTT. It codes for CASTASGGPSTDTQYF.